A selection of T cell receptor beta chains follows, all from one sample in a study of T cells in Graves' hyperthyroidism and ophthalmopathy. TCRdb processed the multiplex PCR reads anew with MiXCR; each CDR3 protein has one entry. Counted here are 550,000 to 600,000 distinct CDR3 sequences, around 42% occurring once; the ten biggest clones make up under 20%. Sequencing was done on a sample of peripheral blood or thyroid tissue (not recorded which). The receptor source for this set is an adult woman with Graves' disease, either hyperthyroidism or ophthalmopathy (not recorded which). Both conserved end residues are part of each CDR3. A D gene is named only where the DNA matches it firmly. Size is stated for part of the rows, as once, few or many counts, or as a class when the clone is expanded.

TRBV20-1	TRBD1	NA	TRBJ1-4	TGCAGTCTCCGGACAGGGGGGAATGAAAAACTGTTTTTT	CSLRTGGNEKLFF
TRBV28	TRBD1	NA	TRBJ1-1	TGTGCCAGCAGCCGGGACAGGGGTTCGGGTTCTGAAGCTTTCTTT	CASSRDRGSGSEAFF
TRBV5-1	NA	many	TRBJ1-1	TGCGCCAGCAGCTTGGGTACGTGGGGGAAGAGGGAAGCTTTCTTT	CASSLGTWGKREAFF
TRBV11-2	TRBD1	once	TRBJ2-7	TGTGCCAGCAGCTTAGATCGGGGCAGGGGGTCCCTGCCCTGCGAGCAGTACTTC	CASSLDRGRGSLPCEQYF
TRBV12-3/TRBV12-4	NA	once	TRBJ2-5	TGTGCCAGCAGTTTAGCCACCGGGACCCAGTACTTC	CASSLATGTQYF
TRBV28	NA	few	TRBJ1-5	TGTGCCAGCAGTTCCGTGAATAGCAATCAGCCCCAGCATTTT	CASSSVNSNQPQHF
TRBV15	TRBD1	NA	TRBJ2-5	TGTGCCAGCAGACCCGGGACAGGGGTTGGACAGACCCAGTACTTC	CASRPGTGVGQTQYF
TRBV5-1	TRBD2	few	TRBJ2-6	TGCGCCAGCGGGGGGGTACCATCCTCTGGGGCCAACGTCCTGACTTTC	CASGGVPSSGANVLTF
TRBV10-3	NA	NA	TRBJ2-5	TGTGCCATCAGTCCCGGGACGAATCAGCCCCAGTACTTC	CAISPGTNQPQYF
TRBV20-1	TRBD2	few	TRBJ2-3	TGCAGTGCAAGACTAGCGGGAGTGGCAGATACGCAGTATTTT	CSARLAGVADTQYF
TRBV5-1	TRBD2	many	TRBJ2-7	TGCGCCAGCAGCTTGGCGACTAGCGGGACGAACCTCTACGAGCAGTACTTC	CASSLATSGTNLYEQYF
TRBV20-1	NA	NA	TRBJ1-1	TGCAGTGCTAGGGGCGGCGGGTTCACTGAAGCTTTCTTT	CSARGGGFTEAFF
TRBV7-9	NA	NA	TRBJ2-7	TGTGCCAGCTCGCCAGCAGGGGAGGGTGAGCAGTACTTC	CASSPAGEGEQYF
TRBV7-2	NA	many	TRBJ1-1	TGTGCCAGCAGCCCCGGACACACTGAAGCTTTCTTT	CASSPGHTEAFF
TRBV10-3	NA	NA	TRBJ2-2	TGTGCCATCAGGCAACAGGGGAGGGACACCGGGGAGCTGTTTTTT	CAIRQQGRDTGELFF
TRBV6-5	NA	many	TRBJ1-2	TGTGCCAGCAGTAACCGACACGGGATCTATGGCTACACCTTC	CASSNRHGIYGYTF
TRBV5-1	TRBD1	NA	TRBJ2-7	TGCGCCAGCAGCTTGGAAGCGGGACAGGGGACCTACGAGCAGTACTTC	CASSLEAGQGTYEQYF
TRBV7-9	NA	many	TRBJ1-4	TGTGCCAGCAGCTTAGAAGTTTCTGAAAAACTGTTTTTT	CASSLEVSEKLFF
TRBV20-1	TRBD1	NA	TRBJ1-1	TGCAGTGCTTACCCGGGACAGGAGAACACTGAAGCTTTCTTT	CSAYPGQENTEAFF
TRBV20-1	NA	many	TRBJ2-7	TGCAGTGCTAGACCCCCCTTAGCGGATTCCTACGAGCAGTACTTC	CSARPPLADSYEQYF
TRBV28	NA	many	TRBJ1-1	TGTGCCAGCACCCATTTTGGATCCGCGAACACTGAAGCTTTCTTT	CASTHFGSANTEAFF
TRBV29-1	NA	few	TRBJ2-6	TGCAGCGCTGCAGGGAGCGGGGCCAACGTCCTGACTTTC	CSAAGSGANVLTF
TRBV5-1	TRBD2	NA	TRBJ2-2	TGCGCCAGCAGAGCGATTTACAGGGGACTAGCGGGTTACACCGGGGAGCTGTTTTTT	CASRAIYRGLAGYTGELFF
TRBV2	TRBD2	many	TRBJ2-5	TGTGCCAGCATCTTAGCGGGACGAGAGACCCAGTACTTC	CASILAGRETQYF
TRBV4-1	TRBD1	NA	TRBJ1-2	TGCGCCAGCAGCCCCTCGGGACAGGGCTACGCCTTC	CASSPSGQGYAF
TRBV7-3	NA	many	TRBJ1-1	TGTGCCAGCAGCTTAAATAGCGGCGGTCTTGAAGCTTTCTTT	CASSLNSGGLEAFF
TRBV7-9	NA	few	TRBJ1-2	TGTGCCACCTTCAATGGACAGCCTCAGAACTATGGCTACACCTTC	CATFNGQPQNYGYTF
TRBV7-9	NA	many	TRBJ2-7	TGTGCCAGCAGGGGGGGACCCTACGAGCAGTACTTC	CASRGGPYEQYF
TRBV6-1	NA	NA	TRBJ2-5	TGTGCCAGCAGTGAAAAGGGTCTACTCAATCAGCCCCAGTACTTC	CASSEKGLLNQPQYF
TRBV20-1	NA	many	TRBJ2-7	TGCAGTGTCGAGAGCGACTCCTCGAGGGAGCAGTACTTC	CSVESDSSREQYF
TRBV28	NA	many	TRBJ1-5	TGTGCCAGCAGTTTACGGGACTTCCGAAAACAGCCCCAGCATTTT	CASSLRDFRKQPQHF
TRBV11-2	NA	few	TRBJ2-1	TGTGCCAGCAGCTTTTACAGGGAGTCTGAGCAGTTCTTC	CASSFYRESEQFF
TRBV7-2	TRBD2	many	TRBJ2-2	TGTGCCAGCAGCTTAGGGCCTAGCGGGAATGGGGGGGAGCTGTTTTTT	CASSLGPSGNGGELFF
TRBV7-2	NA	NA	TRBJ2-7	TGTGCCAGCAGCTTAGCGCGGTGGGCCGAGCAGTACTTC	CASSLARWAEQYF
TRBV19	TRBD2	once	TRBJ2-2	TGTGCCAGTAGTCCGCGGGGGATCACCGGGGAGCTGTTTTTT	CASSPRGITGELFF
TRBV20-1	TRBD2	NA	TRBJ2-5	TGCAGTGCTAGACCGCGGGGGGGTACCAGAGGCCAGTACTTC	CSARPRGGTRGQYF
TRBV7-3	NA	many	TRBJ2-2	TGTGCCAGCAGCCCGGACAGGAACACCGGGGAGCTGTTTTTT	CASSPDRNTGELFF
TRBV10-3	NA	NA	TRBJ1-2	TGTGCCATCAGTGAGGAGGGTTCCGGCTACACCTTC	CAISEEGSGYTF
TRBV7-2	NA	NA	TRBJ1-2	TGTGCCAGCAGCCTGGACTCCACCATATATGGCTACACCTTC	CASSLDSTIYGYTF
TRBV7-9	NA	few	TRBJ1-1	TGTGCCAGCAGCGAGCAGGGGACGAACACTGAAGCTTTCTTT	CASSEQGTNTEAFF
TRBV7-3	NA	many	TRBJ2-7	TGTGCCAGCAGCCTTACAGGAGGACTACCCCACAGGGAGCAGTACTTC	CASSLTGGLPHREQYF
TRBV7-9	NA	few	TRBJ2-7	TGTGCCTGGAATAGGACCCCCTACGAGCAGTACTTC	CAWNRTPYEQYF
TRBV10-3	NA	NA	TRBJ1-5	TGTGCCATCAGTGACAGGGCGGTTGGGCAGCCCCAGCATTTT	CAISDRAVGQPQHF
TRBV27	TRBD1	many	TRBJ2-5	TGTGCCAGCAGTCCGGCCGGACAGGGTAGGGAGACCCAGTACTTC	CASSPAGQGRETQYF
TRBV7-3	TRBD2	NA	TRBJ2-5	TGTGCCAGCAGCTTGGGGGGACTAGCGGCCTTCCAAGAGACCCAGTACTTC	CASSLGGLAAFQETQYF
TRBV2	NA	NA	TRBJ2-2	TGTGCCAGCAGTGAAGGGTCCGGGACTCCTACCGGGGAGCTGTTTTTT	CASSEGSGTPTGELFF
TRBV29-1	NA	few	TRBJ1-1	TGCAGCGTTGTGAGTCAACAGAACACTGAAGCTTTCTTT	CSVVSQQNTEAFF
TRBV6-1	NA	once	TRBJ2-5	TGTGCCAGCAGTGAAGGGGTAGGGATGCAAGAGACCCAGTACTTC	CASSEGVGMQETQYF
TRBV4-1	TRBD1	NA	TRBJ1-5	TGCGCCAGCAGCCAAAGAACAGGGGGCAATCAGCCCCAGCATTTT	CASSQRTGGNQPQHF
TRBV7-8	NA	NA	TRBJ2-5	TGTGCCAGCCCCCCCGTCTTCCGCGAGCCCCAGTACTTC	CASPPVFREPQYF
TRBV7-2	NA	many	TRBJ1-1	TGTGCCAGCAGCTTAGACAGGGCCACTGAAGCTTTCTTT	CASSLDRATEAFF
TRBV20-1	TRBD2	NA	TRBJ2-3	TGCAGTGCTAGAGGGACTAGCGGGAGTCCGAATACGCAGTATTTT	CSARGTSGSPNTQYF
TRBV30	NA	NA	TRBJ2-2	TGTGCCTGGGACCCGGGGAACGGGGAGCTGTTTTTT	CAWDPGNGELFF
TRBV5-1	NA	many	TRBJ1-1	TGCGCCAGCAGCTTTAGTCATGGGGGAACTGAAGCTTTCTTT	CASSFSHGGTEAFF